These 10 T cell receptor beta chains share one sample of origin, sequenced in a study of shared clonotypes between healthy human individuals. TCRdb's table, derived via immunoSEQ multiplex PCR, lists solely in-frame clones and lacks some. The sample has over 2,000,000 clones; roughly 93% are singletons. Selected positively for CCR7 and CD45RO-negative, naive CD8 cells excluded terminally differentiated effector memory CD45RA+ cells. The sample consisted of naive CD8+ T cells from PBMCs. The receptors come from a man aged 18 to 29 in good health. Some clones in this sample may be carry-over from other donors' samples.

V gene TRBV6-1 combines with J gene TRBJ1-2; D is unclear. Per the germline V gene, CDR1 is MNHNS and CDR2 is SASEGT. The CDR3 is 11 residues long. V lost 10 bases and J 5 bases, leaving 11 bases between the germline ends. CDR3 residues: CATKDGYGYTF. CDR3 nucleotide sequence: TGTGCCACCAAGGACGGTTATGGCTACACCTTC.

This chain connects TRBV6-1 to TRBJ2-7; tentatively, D is TRBD1 (5 bases). The V end lost 6 bases, the J end lost 6 bases, and 18 bases lay between the germline ends. Germline-derived CDR1 and CDR2 are MNHNS and SASEGT. The CDR3 loop spans 14 amino acids. The CDR3 loop is CASSGHWGGPEQYF. The CDR3 bases are TGTGCCAGCAGCGGACACTGGGGCGGACCCGAGCAGTACTTC.

This chain joins TRBV27 and TRBJ2-7, with D maybe TRBD2 (6 bases). The V gene lost 6 bases and the J gene lost 7 bases, with 16 bases spanning the gap. This CDR3 is 13 amino acids long. CDR1 MNHEY and CDR2 SMNVEV come from the germline V gene (reference sequence). CDR3 DNA sequence: TGTGCCAGCAGCGGGACTCCAACGGCTGAGCAGTACTTC. This encodes CASSGTPTAEQYF.

The rearrangement uses TRBV6-1 and TRBJ1-4; D not certain. CDR1 and CDR2 (germline): MNHNS, SASEGT. V lost 1 base, J lost 3 bases, and 6 bases lay in between. This CDR3 is 14 amino acids long. The CDR3, as DNA: TGTGCCAGCAGTGAAGGGGTGCCTAATGAAAAACTGTTTTTT. Encoded protein: CASSEGVPNEKLFF.

V gene TRBV5-8 combines with J gene TRBJ2-5, with D perhaps given as TRBD1 or TRBD2 (5 bases each). Germline values: CDR1 SGHTS, CDR2 YDEGEE. The CDR3 loop spans 15 amino acids. V was pared by 6 bases and J by 5 bases, with 20 bases between. In DNA form, the CDR3 reads TGTGCCAGCACCCCGGGACCCAGGCCGTGGGAGACCCAGTACTTC. Translating it yields CASTPGPRPWETQYF.

V usage is TRBV27 and J usage is TRBJ2-1; D might be TRBD2 (5 bases). V dropped 3 bases and J dropped 5 bases, with 8 bases sitting between them. Germline V lookup: CDR1 MNHEY, CDR2 SMNVEV (reference sequence). The CDR3 is made up of 13 amino acids. The CDR3 DNA is TGTGCCAGCAGTTTTGGGAGTCACAATGAGCAGTTCTTC. Translation gives CASSFGSHNEQFF.

This clone was counted a single time. The chain couples TRBV6-5 to TRBJ2-3; possible D gene TRBD1, 5 bases. Trimming removed 5 bases from V and 2 bases from J, with 11 bases in between. The CDR3 runs 14 residues. Looked up from germline, CDR1 is MNHEY and CDR2 is SVGAGI. The CDR3 loop is CASSEQGYTDTQYF. CDR3 sequence (DNA): TGTGCCAGCAGTGAGCAGGGATACACAGATACGCAGTATTTT.

The V and J genes are TRBV2 and TRBJ1-1; D might be TRBD1 (6 bases). The CDR3 totals 14 residues. Germline loops: CDR1 SNHLY, CDR2 FYNNEI. Trimming left V 7 bases short and J 3 bases short, with 15 bases between. The CDR3 spells CASTPPRGDTEAFF. Written as DNA, the CDR3 is TGTGCCAGCACCCCCCCCAGGGGCGACACTGAAGCTTTCTTT. Full variable domain (missing parts from reference TRBV2 and TRBJ1-1): EPEVTQTPSHQVTQMGQEVILRCVPISNHLYFYWYRQILGQKVEFLVSFYNNEISEKSEIFDDQFSVERPDGSNFTLKIRSTKLEDSAMYFCASTPPRGDTEAFFGQGTRLTVV.

The rearrangement uses TRBV19 and TRBJ2-7; 11 positions agree with TRBD1. Germline CDR1 is LNHDA and CDR2 is SQIVND (reference sequence). The CDR3 runs 17 residues. Trimming at V came to 3 bases and at J to 4 bases, leaving 11 bases not matched to a gene. CDR3 coding DNA: TGTGCCAGTAGTATGGGGACAGGGGGAAACTCCGATTACGAGCAGTACTTC. Encoded protein: CASSMGTGGNSDYEQYF.

V is TRBV2 and J is TRBJ2-6; no clear D gene. Germline V CDR1 and CDR2: SNHLY, FYNNEI. CDR3 length: 17 amino acids. The V and J ends lost 6 bases and 0 bases respectively, with 15 bases between them. DNA of the CDR3: TGTGCCAGCAGCTCTGACCGATCCGACTCTGGGGCCAACGTCCTGACTTTC. Translating it yields CASSSDRSDSGANVLTF.